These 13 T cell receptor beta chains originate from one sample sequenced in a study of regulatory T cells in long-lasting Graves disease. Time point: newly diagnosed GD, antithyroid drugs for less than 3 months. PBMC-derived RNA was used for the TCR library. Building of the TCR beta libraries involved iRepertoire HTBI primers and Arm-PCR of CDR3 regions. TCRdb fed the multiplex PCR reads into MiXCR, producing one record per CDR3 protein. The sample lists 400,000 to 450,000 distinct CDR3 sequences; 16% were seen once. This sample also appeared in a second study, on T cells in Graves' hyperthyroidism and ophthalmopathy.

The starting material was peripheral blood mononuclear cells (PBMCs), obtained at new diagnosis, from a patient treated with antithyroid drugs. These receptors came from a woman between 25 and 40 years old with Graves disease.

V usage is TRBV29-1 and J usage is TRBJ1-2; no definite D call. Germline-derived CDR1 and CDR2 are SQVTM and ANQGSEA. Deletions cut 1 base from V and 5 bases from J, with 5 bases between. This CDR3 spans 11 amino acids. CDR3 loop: CSVEVIYGYTF. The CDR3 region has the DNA TGCAGCGTTGAAGTTATTTATGGCTACACCTTC.

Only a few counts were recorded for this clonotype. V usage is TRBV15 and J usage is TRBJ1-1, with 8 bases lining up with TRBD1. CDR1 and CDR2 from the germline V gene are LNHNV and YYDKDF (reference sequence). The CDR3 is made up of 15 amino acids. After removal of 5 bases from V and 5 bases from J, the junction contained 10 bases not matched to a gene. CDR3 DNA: TGTGCCACCAGCTGGGGACAGGAGGTCGGGACTGAAGCTTTCTTT. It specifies CATSWGQEVGTEAFF.

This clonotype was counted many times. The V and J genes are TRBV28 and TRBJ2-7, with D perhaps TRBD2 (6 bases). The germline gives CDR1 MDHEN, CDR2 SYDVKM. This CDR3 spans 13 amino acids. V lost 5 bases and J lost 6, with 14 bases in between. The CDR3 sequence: CASSRDSFGEQYF. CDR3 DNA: TGTGCCAGCAGTAGGGACTCTTTTGGCGAGCAGTACTTC.

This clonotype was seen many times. CDR3 amino acids: CASKRQISGETQYF. CDR3 in DNA: TGTGCCAGCAAAAGACAGATCTCTGGAGAGACCCAGTACTTC. The V and J genes are TRBV27 and TRBJ2-5; D may be TRBD1 (5 bases). The CDR3 sequence is 14 residues long. The germline V gene has CDR1 MNHEY and CDR2 SMNVEV (reference sequence). The V and J ends lost 7 bases and 4 bases respectively, with 16 bases between them.

The CDR3 region is CSAISGSKRDEQFF. For the CDR3, the DNA is TGCAGTGCGATTAGCGGGAGTAAAAGGGATGAGCAGTTCTTC. The chain combines TRBV20-1 with TRBJ2-1; TRBD2 matches at 9 bases. V gave up 6 bases and J gave up 8 bases; unmatched junction bases: 11. The CDR3 contains 14 residues. Germline lookup yields CDR1 DFQATT and CDR2 SNEGSKA (reference sequence).

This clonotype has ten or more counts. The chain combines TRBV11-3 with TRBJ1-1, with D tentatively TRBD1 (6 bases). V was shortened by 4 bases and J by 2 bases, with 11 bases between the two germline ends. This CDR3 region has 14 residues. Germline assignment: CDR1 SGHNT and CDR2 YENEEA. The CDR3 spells CASSSGDGNTEAFF. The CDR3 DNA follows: TGTGCCAGCAGCTCAGGGGACGGCAACACTGAAGCTTTCTTT.

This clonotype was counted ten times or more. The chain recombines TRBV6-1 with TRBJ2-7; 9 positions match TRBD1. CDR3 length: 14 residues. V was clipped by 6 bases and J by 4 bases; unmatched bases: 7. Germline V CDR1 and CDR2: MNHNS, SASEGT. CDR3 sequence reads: CASSLRDREYEQYF. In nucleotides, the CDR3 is TGTGCCAGCAGCCTCCGGGACAGGGAGTACGAGCAGTACTTC.

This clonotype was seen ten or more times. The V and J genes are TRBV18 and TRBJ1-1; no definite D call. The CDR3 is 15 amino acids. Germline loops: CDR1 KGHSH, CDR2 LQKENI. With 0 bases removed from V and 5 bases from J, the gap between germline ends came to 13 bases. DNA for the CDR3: TGTGCCAGCTCACCACCGAGTAGGGTTTTGACTGAAGCTTTCTTT. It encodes CASSPPSRVLTEAFF.

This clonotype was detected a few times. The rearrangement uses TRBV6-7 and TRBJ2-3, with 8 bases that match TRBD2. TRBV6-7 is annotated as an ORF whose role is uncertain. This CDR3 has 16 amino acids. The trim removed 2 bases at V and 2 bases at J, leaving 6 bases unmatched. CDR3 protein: CASSYSGRENTDTQYF. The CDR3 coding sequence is TGTGCCAGCAGTTACAGCGGGAGAGAGAACACAGATACGCAGTATTTT.

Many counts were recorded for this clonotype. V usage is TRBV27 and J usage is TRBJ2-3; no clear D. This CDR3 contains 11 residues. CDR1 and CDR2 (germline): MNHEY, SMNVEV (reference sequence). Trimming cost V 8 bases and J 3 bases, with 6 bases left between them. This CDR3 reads CASGLTDTQYF. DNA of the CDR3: TGTGCCAGCGGCCTTACAGATACGCAGTATTTT.

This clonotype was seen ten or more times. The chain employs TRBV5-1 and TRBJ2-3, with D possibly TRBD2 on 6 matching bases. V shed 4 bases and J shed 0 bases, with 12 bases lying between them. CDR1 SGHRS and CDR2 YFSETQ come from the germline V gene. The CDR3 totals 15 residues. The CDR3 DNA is TGCGCCAGCAGCATGCGGAGCGGGAGCACAGATACGCAGTATTTT. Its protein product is CASSMRSGSTDTQYF.

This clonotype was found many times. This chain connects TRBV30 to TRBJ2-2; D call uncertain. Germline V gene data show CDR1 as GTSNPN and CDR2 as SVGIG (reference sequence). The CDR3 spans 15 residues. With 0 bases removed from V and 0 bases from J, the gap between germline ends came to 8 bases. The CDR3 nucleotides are TGTGCCTGGAGTGTTAAGGGAACGAACACCGGGGAGCTGTTTTTT. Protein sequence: CAWSVKGTNTGELFF.

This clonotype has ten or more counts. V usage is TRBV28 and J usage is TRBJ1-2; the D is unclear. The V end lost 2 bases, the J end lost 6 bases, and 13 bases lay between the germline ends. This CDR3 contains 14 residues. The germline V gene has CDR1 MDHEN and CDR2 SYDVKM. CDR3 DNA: TGTGCCAGCAGTTTAATCCAGGAAAGGGATGGCTACACCTTC. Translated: CASSLIQERDGYTF.